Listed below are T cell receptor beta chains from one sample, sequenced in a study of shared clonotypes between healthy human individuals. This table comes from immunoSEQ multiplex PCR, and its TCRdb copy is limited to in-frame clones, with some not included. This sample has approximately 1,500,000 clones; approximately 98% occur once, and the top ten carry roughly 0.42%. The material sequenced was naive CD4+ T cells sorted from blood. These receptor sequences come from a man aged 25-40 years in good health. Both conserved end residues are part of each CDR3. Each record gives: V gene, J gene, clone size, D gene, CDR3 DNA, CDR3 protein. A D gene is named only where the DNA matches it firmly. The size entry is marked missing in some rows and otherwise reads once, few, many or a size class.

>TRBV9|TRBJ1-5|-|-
TGTGCCAGTCGGAAAAGAGTAAAAGTCAGCGGGGATCAGCCCCAGCATTTT
CASRKRVKVSGDQPQHF
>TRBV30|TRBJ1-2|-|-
TGTGCCTGGAGTGGGTCAGGGGTGGGTGGCTACACCTTC
CAWSGSGVGGYTF
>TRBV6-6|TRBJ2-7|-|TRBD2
TGTGCCAGCGGGCGGGAGCCAGGCGAGCAGTACTTC
CASGREPGEQYF
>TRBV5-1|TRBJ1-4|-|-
TGCGCCAGCAGCTTGAAGCAACAGTCTACGCTACTAGGTGAAAAACTGTTTTTT
CASSLKQQSTLLGEKLFF
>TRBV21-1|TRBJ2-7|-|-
TGTGCCAGTTCGCGGAGCTCCTACGAGCAGTACTTC
CASSRSSYEQYF
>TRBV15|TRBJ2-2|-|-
TGTGCCACCAGCAGAGATCGAACCGGGGAGCTGTTTTTT
CATSRDRTGELFF
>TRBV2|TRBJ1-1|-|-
TGTGCCAGCAGTCCCGATGGGAACACTGAAGCTTTCTTT
CASSPDGNTEAFF
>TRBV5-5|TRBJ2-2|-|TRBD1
TGTGCCAGCAGCTCGAGGACAGGGGGCAGGGGTAACACCGGGGAGCTGTTTTTT
CASSSRTGGRGNTGELFF
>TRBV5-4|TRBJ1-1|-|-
TGTGCCAGCACTAACCCCATGGGGGAGTCGAATACTGAAGCTTTCTTT
CASTNPMGESNTEAFF
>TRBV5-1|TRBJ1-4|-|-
TGCGCCAGCAGCCCGGGGGGCAGGACTTCTAATGAAAAACTGTTTTTT
CASSPGGRTSNEKLFF
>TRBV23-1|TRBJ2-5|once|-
TGCGCCAGCAGTCTCTTAAGGGAGACCCAGTACTTC
CASSLLRETQYF
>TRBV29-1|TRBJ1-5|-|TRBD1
TGCAGCGCGGGACAGGGGGTCAATCAGCCCCAGCATTTT
CSAGQGVNQPQHF
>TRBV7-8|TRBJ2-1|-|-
TGTGCCAGCAGCTTAGCCCTCAGCTCCTACAATGAGCAGTTCTTC
CASSLALSSYNEQFF
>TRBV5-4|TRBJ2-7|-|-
TGTGCCAGCAGCTTGCAAAGGGGTCAGGGTGGCGAGCAGTACTTC
CASSLQRGQGGEQYF
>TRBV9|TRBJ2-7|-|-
TGTGCCAGCAGCTTAAACCCCAGAACTAGTTTACCCTACGAGCAGTACTTC
CASSLNPRTSLPYEQYF
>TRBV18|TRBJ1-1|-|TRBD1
TGTGCCAGCTCACCTACGACAGGGTACACTGAAGCTTTCTTT
CASSPTTGYTEAFF
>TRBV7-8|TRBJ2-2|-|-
TGTGCCAGCGTCCACAGGCCCCACACCGGGGAGCTGTTTTTT
CASVHRPHTGELFF
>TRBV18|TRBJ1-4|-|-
TGTGCCAGCTCACCTTCGACAGGAGGTGCAACTAATGAAAAACTGTTTTTT
CASSPSTGGATNEKLFF
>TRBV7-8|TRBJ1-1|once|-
TGTGCCAGCAGCTTAGGTGGGGAGGTCACTGAAGCTTTCTTT
CASSLGGEVTEAFF
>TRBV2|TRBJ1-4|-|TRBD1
TGTGCCAGCAGTGAAGCTGGGACAGGGGGCGCAGGGGAAAAACTGTTTTTT
CASSEAGTGGAGEKLFF
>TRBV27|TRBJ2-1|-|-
TGTGCCAGCAGTTTTGGTCGGAGCGGGCCGTACAATGAGCAGTTCTTC
CASSFGRSGPYNEQFF
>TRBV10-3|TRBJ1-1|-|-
TGTGCCATCAGTGACCTCTCTGAAGCTTTCTTT
CAISDLSEAFF
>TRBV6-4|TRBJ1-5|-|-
TGTGCCAGCAGAGAGGGCCCTGGATTGCCCCAGCATTTT
CASREGPGLPQHF
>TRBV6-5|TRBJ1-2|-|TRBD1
TGTGCCAGCAGTTCACCAGGGACAGGGAAAAACTATGGCTACACCTTC
CASSSPGTGKNYGYTF
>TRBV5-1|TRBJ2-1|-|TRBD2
TGCGCCAGCGGCCCGCGGGAGAACGGAGCCAATGAGCAGTTCTTC
CASGPRENGANEQFF
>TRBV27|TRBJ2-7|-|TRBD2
TGTGCCAGCAGTCCGCAACTAGCGGGAAGTCACGAGCAGTACTTC
CASSPQLAGSHEQYF
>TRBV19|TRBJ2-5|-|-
TGTGCCAGTAGTCGCAGATGGGGAGAGACCCAGTACTTC
CASSRRWGETQYF
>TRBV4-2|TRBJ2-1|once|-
TGTGCCAGCAGCCTGCACGTGGCTAGTGGGGGGAATGAGCAGTTCTTC
CASSLHVASGGNEQFF
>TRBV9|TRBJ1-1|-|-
TGTGCCAGCAGCGTGACAGGAGGGGACACTGAAGCTTTCTTT
CASSVTGGDTEAFF
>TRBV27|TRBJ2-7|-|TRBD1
TGTGCCAGCAGTTTTGGGACAGGTCCCCAGTCCGGCTGGGAGCAGTACTTC
CASSFGTGPQSGWEQYF
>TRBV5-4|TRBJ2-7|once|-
TGTGCCAGCAGCTTGGCATTGGGTTTGGTATTCTCCGAGCAGTACTTC
CASSLALGLVFSEQYF
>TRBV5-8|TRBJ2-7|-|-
TGTGCCAGCAGCTTGGTTTCTAGCCATGGGAGCGAGCAGTACTTC
CASSLVSSHGSEQYF
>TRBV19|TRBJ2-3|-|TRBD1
TGTGCCAGCCAGGACAGGGGCACCGATACGCAGTATTTT
CASQDRGTDTQYF
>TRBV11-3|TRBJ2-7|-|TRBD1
TGTGCCAGCAGCTTAGGCGGGTTCGGAAAAGGGGGCCCCTACGAGCAGTACTTC
CASSLGGFGKGGPYEQYF
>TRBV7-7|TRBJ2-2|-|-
TGTGCCAGCAGCCCCGATATGGGAACCGGGGAGCTGTTTTTT
CASSPDMGTGELFF
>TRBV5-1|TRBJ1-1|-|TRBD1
TGCGCCAGCAGCGCGGGCGCGGTCAGGGGGCCTTACACTGAAGCTTTCTTT
CASSAGAVRGPYTEAFF
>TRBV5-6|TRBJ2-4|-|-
TGTGCCAGCAGCCTTAGGACAGCCAAAAACATTCAGTACTTC
CASSLRTAKNIQYF
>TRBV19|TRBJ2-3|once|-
TGTGCCAGTAGTACAATTTCCTTTGGGCTAGACAACACAGATACGCAGTATTTT
CASSTISFGLDNTDTQYF
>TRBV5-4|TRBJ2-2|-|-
TGTGCCAGCAGCTTGGGTCAGGAAGGCGGGGAGCTGTTTTTT
CASSLGQEGGELFF
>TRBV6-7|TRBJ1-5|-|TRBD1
TGTGCCAGCAGTTACCGAGGGGGCACCAATCAGCCCCAGCATTTT
CASSYRGGTNQPQHF
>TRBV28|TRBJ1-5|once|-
TGTGCCAGCAGTTTGGGGGTGGAACAGCCCCAGCATTTT
CASSLGVEQPQHF